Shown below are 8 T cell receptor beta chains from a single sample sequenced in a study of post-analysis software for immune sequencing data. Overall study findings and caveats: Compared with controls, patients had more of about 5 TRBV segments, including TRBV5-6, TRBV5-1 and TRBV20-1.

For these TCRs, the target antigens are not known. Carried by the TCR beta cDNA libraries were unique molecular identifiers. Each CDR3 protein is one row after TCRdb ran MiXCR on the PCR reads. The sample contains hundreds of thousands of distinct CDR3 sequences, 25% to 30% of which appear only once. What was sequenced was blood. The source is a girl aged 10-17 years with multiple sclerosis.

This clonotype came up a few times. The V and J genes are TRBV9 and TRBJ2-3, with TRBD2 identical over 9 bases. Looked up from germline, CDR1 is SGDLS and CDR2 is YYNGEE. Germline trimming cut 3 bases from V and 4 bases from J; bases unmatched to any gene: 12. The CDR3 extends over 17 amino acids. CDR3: CASSERSGSPRADTQYF. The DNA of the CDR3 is TGTGCCAGCAGCGAACGTAGCGGGAGCCCCAGGGCAGATACGCAGTATTTT.

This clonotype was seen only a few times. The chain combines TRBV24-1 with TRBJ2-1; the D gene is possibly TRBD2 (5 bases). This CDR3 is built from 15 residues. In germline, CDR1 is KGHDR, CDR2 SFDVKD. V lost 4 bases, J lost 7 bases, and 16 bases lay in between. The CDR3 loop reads CATSDPGSGWNEQFF. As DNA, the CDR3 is TGTGCCACCAGTGACCCGGGATCCGGGTGGAATGAGCAGTTCTTC.

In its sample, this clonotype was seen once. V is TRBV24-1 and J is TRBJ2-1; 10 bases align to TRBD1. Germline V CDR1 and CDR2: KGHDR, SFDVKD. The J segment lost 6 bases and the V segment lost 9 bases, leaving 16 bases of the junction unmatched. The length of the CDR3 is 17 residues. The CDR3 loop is CATGKDRQGAGGNEQFF. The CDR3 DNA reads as TGTGCCACCGGAAAGGATAGACAGGGGGCAGGGGGCAATGAGCAGTTCTTC.

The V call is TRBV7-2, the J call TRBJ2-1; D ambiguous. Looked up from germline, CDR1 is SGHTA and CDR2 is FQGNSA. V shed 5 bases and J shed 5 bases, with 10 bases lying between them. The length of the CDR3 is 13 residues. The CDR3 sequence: CASSPTLDNEQFF. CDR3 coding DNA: TGTGCCAGCAGCCCAACACTGGACAATGAGCAGTTCTTC.

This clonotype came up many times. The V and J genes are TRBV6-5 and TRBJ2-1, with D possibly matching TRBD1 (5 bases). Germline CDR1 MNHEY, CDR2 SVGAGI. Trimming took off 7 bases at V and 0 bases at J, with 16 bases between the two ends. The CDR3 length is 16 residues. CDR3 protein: CASTGDGASSYNEQFF. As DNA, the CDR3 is TGTGCCAGCACCGGAGATGGGGCTAGCTCCTACAATGAGCAGTTCTTC.

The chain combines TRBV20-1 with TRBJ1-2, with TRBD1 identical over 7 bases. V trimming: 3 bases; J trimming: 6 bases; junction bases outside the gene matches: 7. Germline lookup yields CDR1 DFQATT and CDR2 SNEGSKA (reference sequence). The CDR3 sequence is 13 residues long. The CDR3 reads CSASYDDRDGYTF. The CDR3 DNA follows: TGCAGTGCTAGCTATGATGACAGGGATGGCTACACCTTC.

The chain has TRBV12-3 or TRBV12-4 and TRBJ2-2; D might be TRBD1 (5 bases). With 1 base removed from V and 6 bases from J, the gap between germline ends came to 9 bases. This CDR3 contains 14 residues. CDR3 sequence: CASSLGRESGELFF. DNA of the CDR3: TGTGCCAGCAGTTTAGGCAGGGAATCCGGGGAGCTGTTTTTT.

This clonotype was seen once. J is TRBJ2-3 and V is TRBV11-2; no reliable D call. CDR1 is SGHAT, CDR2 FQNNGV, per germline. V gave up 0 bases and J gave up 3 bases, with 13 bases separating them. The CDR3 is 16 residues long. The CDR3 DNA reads TGTGCCAGCAGCTTAGACCGGACCTACTCAACAGATACGCAGTATTTT. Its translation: CASSLDRTYSTDTQYF.